This TCR beta chain was found in a study of T cells after yellow fever vaccination. In the case of this clonotype: Its cognate antigen is unknown.

Making TCR cDNA involved 5'RACE template switching, which added UMIs and a universal primer site. In TCRdb, the 5' RACE reads were re-called with MiXCR into one record per CDR3 protein. The sample has approximately 300,000 distinct CDR3 sequences, about 10% seen once; the top ten hold 3% to 3.5%. The study's findings and limits: Only a small proportion of the clonotypes turned up in both the CD4 and the CD8 compartments, likely arising from convergent recombination. Abundant clonotypes (contaminants from the bulk population) could be present in FACS-sorted repertoires. Booster sampling recovered most clones from primary vaccination (96% CD4, around 88% CD8).

The length of the CDR3 is 18 residues. Per germline, CDR1 SGHRS and CDR2 YFSETQ. The V and J ends lost 0 bases and 0 bases, in that order; junction bases with no gene match: 9. The input for sequencing was CD4+ T cells sorted from PBMCs, taken 45 days after the yellow fever booster vaccination. This TCR came from a man between 18 and 35 years old who received the YFV17D yellow fever vaccine. The V gene is TRBV5-1, the J gene TRBJ2-3, with TRBD2 matching 8 bases. CDR3 in amino acids: CASSLGVAGSSSTDTQYF. The CDR3 bases are TGCGCCAGCAGCTTGGGGGTAGCGGGGAGCTCAAGCACAGATACGCAGTATTTT. The full variable domain, its missing parts supplied by reference TRBV5-1 and TRBJ2-3, is KAGVTQTPRYLIKTRGQQVTLSCSPISGHRSVSWYQQTPGQGLQFLFEYFSETQRNKGNFPGRFSGRQFSNSRSEMNVSTLELGDSALYLCASSLGVAGSSSTDTQYFGPGTRLTVL.